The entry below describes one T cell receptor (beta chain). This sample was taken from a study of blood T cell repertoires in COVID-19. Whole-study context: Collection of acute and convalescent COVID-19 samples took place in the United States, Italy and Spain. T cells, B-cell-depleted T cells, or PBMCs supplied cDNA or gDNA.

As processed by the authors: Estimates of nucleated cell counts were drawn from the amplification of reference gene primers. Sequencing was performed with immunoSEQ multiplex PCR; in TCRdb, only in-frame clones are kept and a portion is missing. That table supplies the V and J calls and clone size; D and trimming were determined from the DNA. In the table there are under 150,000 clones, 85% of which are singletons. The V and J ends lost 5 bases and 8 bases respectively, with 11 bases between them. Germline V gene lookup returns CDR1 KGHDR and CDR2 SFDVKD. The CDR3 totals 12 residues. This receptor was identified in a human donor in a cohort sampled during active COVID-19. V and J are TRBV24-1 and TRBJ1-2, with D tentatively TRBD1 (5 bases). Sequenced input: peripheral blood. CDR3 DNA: TGTGCCACCAGTGCGGACAATTACGGCTACACCTTC. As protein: CATSADNYGYTF.